The next 25 T cell receptor beta chains were all read from a single sample in a study of metastatic and nonmetastatic thyroid tumors. Patients had received no treatment of any kind before thyroid surgery. TCRdb re-analyzed the PCR reads through MiXCR. The sample includes around 50,000 clones, roughly 29% seen only once; the top ten take roughly 15%. Sequencing input: blood. Receptors originate from a female donor with papillary thyroid cancer or a benign thyroid nodule (not recorded which). Some clones in this sample may be carry-over from other donors' samples.

In its sample, this clone was seen a few times. The J gene is TRBJ2-2, the V gene TRBV12-3 or TRBV12-4, with 11 bases matching TRBD1. V shed 6 bases, J shed 2 bases, and the junction held 5 bases outside the gene matches. The CDR3 covers 16 residues. The CDR3 DNA is TGTGCCAGCAGGGGACAGGGGGGTTTCAACACCGGGGAGCTGTTTTTT. Translating it yields CASRGQGGFNTGELFF.

This clone has more than one count but fewer than ten. Written as DNA, the CDR3 is TGTGCCAGCAGTTTAGGGATTAGGACAGGGTGGGATGAGCAGTTCTTC. This translates into CASSLGIRTGWDEQFF. The rearrangement uses TRBV28 and TRBJ2-1, with 8 bases identical to TRBD1. Germline V lookup: CDR1 MDHEN, CDR2 SYDVKM. The ends lost 2 bases at V and 8 bases at J; junction bases unmatched: 11. The length of the CDR3 is 16 residues.

This clone came up many times. The rearrangement links TRBV19 to TRBJ1-4; D is unresolved. CDR3 length equals 18 residues. V shed 5 bases and J shed 0 bases, with 19 bases lying between them. Germline V gene sequence: CDR1 LNHDA, CDR2 SQIVND (reference sequence). The CDR3, as DNA: TGTGCCAGTAGTCCCAACCGAGGACGGTCCGCAACTAATGAAAAACTGTTTTTT. Its translation: CASSPNRGRSATNEKLFF.

The V call is TRBV24-1, the J call TRBJ2-1, with a possible D match to TRBD1 (6 bases). From germline, CDR1 is KGHDR and CDR2 SFDVKD. The CDR3 is 13 residues long. The V gene lost 2 bases and the J gene lost 8 bases, with 9 bases spanning the gap. The CDR3 is CATSDSGVHEQFF. CDR3 nucleotides: TGTGCCACCAGTGATTCAGGGGTTCATGAGCAGTTCTTC.

This clone was seen ten or more times. J is TRBJ2-7 and V is TRBV6-1; 9 bases match TRBD2. Germline loops: CDR1 MNHNS, CDR2 SASEGT. The ends lost 2 bases at V and 4 bases at J; junction bases unmatched: 0. CDR3 length equals 13 residues. CDR3 amino acids: CASSELAGYEQYF. CDR3 bases: TGTGCCAGCAGTGAACTAGCGGGGTACGAGCAGTACTTC.

This clone came up many times. The V gene is TRBV11-1, the J gene TRBJ1-1, with 7 bases matching TRBD1. CDR3 length: 14 residues. Germline V gene data show CDR1 as SGHAT and CDR2 as FQDESV (reference sequence). Trimming removed 1 base from V and 5 bases from J; junction bases left unmatched: 4. CDR3 region: CASSLGRGQTEAFF. CDR3 nucleotide sequence: TGTGCCAGCAGCTTAGGGAGGGGGCAAACTGAAGCTTTCTTT. Together with reference TRBV11-1 and TRBJ1-1, the CDR3 gives the full variable domain: EAEVAQSPRYKITEKSQAVAFWCDPISGHATLYWYRQILGQGPELLVQFQDESVVDDSQLPKDRFSAERLKGVDSTLKIQPAELGDSAMYLCASSLGRGQTEAFFGQGTRLTVV.

The gene calls are TRBV6-4 and TRBJ2-1; tentative D call: TRBD2 (5 bases). The V end was cut by 6 bases, the J end by 4 bases, with 7 bases between. The V gene's germline CDR1 is MRHNA and CDR2 SNTAGT. This CDR3 has 12 amino acids. CDR3 DNA: TGTGCCAGCAGGCGCGGGTACAATGAGCAGTTCTTC. Its protein is CASRRGYNEQFF.

Ten or more counts support this clone. The chain uses TRBV18 and TRBJ2-1; perhaps TRBD1 as D (5 bases). The V gene's germline CDR1 is KGHSH and CDR2 LQKENI. The CDR3 is 14 residues long. V was clipped by 6 bases and J by 7 bases, with 16 bases between them. This CDR3 is CASSRSREFNEQFF. CDR3 nucleotides: TGTGCCAGCTCGCGAAGCAGGGAATTTAATGAGCAGTTCTTC.

This clone showed up many times. This chain uses TRBV7-6 with TRBJ2-7; 9 bases are a match to TRBD2. The germline gives CDR1 SGHVS, CDR2 FNYEAQ. This CDR3 contains 16 residues. Germline trimming cut 4 bases from V and 6 bases from J; bases unmatched to any gene: 13. The CDR3 protein is CASSSPSVAGVGEQYF. CDR3 bases: TGTGCCAGCAGCTCTCCCTCAGTAGCGGGAGTGGGCGAGCAGTACTTC.

This sequence joins TRBV20-1 and TRBJ1-2; TRBD1 matches 12 bases. The germline gives CDR1 DFQATT, CDR2 SNEGSKA (reference sequence). V trimming: 2 bases; J trimming: 7 bases; junction bases outside the gene matches: 8. The CDR3 has 15 residues. The DNA of the CDR3 is TGCAGTGCTAGATCGGGACAGGGGGCAGTAGTTGGCTACACCTTC. Translated: CSARSGQGAVVGYTF.

In this sample, this clone is medium-sized. This sequence joins TRBV6-1 and TRBJ1-1, with a tentative D call TRBD1 (6 bases). The germline gives CDR1 MNHNS, CDR2 SASEGT. The V and J ends lost 6 bases and 4 bases respectively, with 15 bases between them. The CDR3 length is 14 residues. The CDR3 protein is CASSLEGGVTEAFF. In DNA, the CDR3 is TGTGCCAGCAGCCTCGAGGGGGGGGTCACTGAAGCTTTCTTT.

This clone was counted many times. This chain connects TRBV9 to TRBJ1-1; no clear D. CDR1 and CDR2 from the germline V gene are SGDLS and YYNGEE. Trimming cost V 2 bases and J 0 bases, with 14 bases left between them. The CDR3 has 16 amino acids. The CDR3 sequence is CASSVLSGSMNTEAFF. The CDR3, as DNA: TGTGCCAGCAGCGTCCTCTCCGGGAGCATGAACACTGAAGCTTTCTTT.

In nucleotides, the CDR3 is TGTGCCACCATGCAGGGATGGCAAGAGACCCAGTACTTC. Translation: CATMQGWQETQYF. The V call is TRBV15, the J call TRBJ2-5; D is perhaps TRBD1 (5 bases). The CDR3 totals 13 residues. Germline lookup yields CDR1 LNHNV and CDR2 YYDKDF (reference sequence). Trimming stripped 7 bases from V and 2 bases from J, with 11 bases between.

As for this clone: This is likely a read error, given that the CDR3 carries no conserved phenylalanine or tryptophan at its end. Because the CDR3's place on the DNA is in doubt, the DNA is left out and the CDR3 is given as listed by TCRdb. This chain connects TRBV24-1 to TRBJ2-2; the DNA was not compared with TRBD2, the D call given in the table. The CDR3 is 15 residues long, ends included. Germline loops: CDR1 KGHDR, CDR2 SFDVKD. This chain's CDR3 is CATSEAGAVTGELLC.

A single count supports this clone. Other DNA sequences in the sample encode the same CDR3. V usage is TRBV5-1 and J usage is TRBJ1-1, with a tentative D call TRBD1 (5 bases). This CDR3 is built from 13 residues. Germline V gene lookup returns CDR1 SGHRS and CDR2 YFSETQ. V was shortened by 4 bases and J by 1 base, with 8 bases between the two germline ends. This chain's CDR3 is CASSGTANTEAFF. The CDR3 coding sequence is TGCGCCAGCAGCGGGACGGCGAACACTGAAGCTTTCTTT.

On this clone: The same CDR3 is also encoded by other DNA sequences in this sample. The rearrangement uses TRBV20-1 and TRBJ2-7, with 9 bases matching TRBD1. The length of the CDR3 is 12 residues. V was clipped by 3 bases and J by 3 bases; unmatched bases: 0. Germline-derived CDR1 and CDR2 are DFQATT and SNEGSKA (reference sequence). The CDR3 DNA is TGCAGTGCTAGGGGACAGGGCTACGAGCAGTACTTC. It is translated as CSARGQGYEQYF.

This clone was observed a few times. In nucleotides, the CDR3 is TGTGCCAGCAGTTTACGAATTACACGGGAGGTCTACAATGAGCAGTTCTTC. It codes for CASSLRITREVYNEQFF. V gene TRBV27 combines with J gene TRBJ2-1; 7 bases align to TRBD2. This CDR3 is 17 amino acids long. The ends lost 2 bases at V and 3 bases at J; junction bases unmatched: 10. Germline V gene data show CDR1 as MNHEY and CDR2 as SMNVEV (reference sequence).

The V gene is TRBV5-4, the J gene TRBJ2-3; D gene ambiguous. The length of the CDR3 is 16 residues. Between the trimmed V and J ends, which lost 0 bases and 6 bases, there was a span of 17 bases. Germline lookup yields CDR1 SGHNT and CDR2 YYREEE (reference sequence). The CDR3 DNA reads as TGTGCCAGCAGCTTGGCGCCTGGCGGCGCTTCTGATACGCAGTATTTT. This translates into CASSLAPGGASDTQYF. Supplemented by reference TRBV5-4 and TRBJ2-3, the full variable domain reads ETGVTQSPTHLIKTRGQQVTLRCSSQSGHNTVSWYQQALGQGPQFIFQYYREEENGRGNFPPRFSGLQFPNYSSELNVNALELDDSALYLCASSLAPGGASDTQYFGPGTRLTVL.

The sample holds one count of this clone. The chain is built from TRBV7-3 and TRBJ2-1; tentative D call: TRBD1 (5 bases). This CDR3 region has 15 residues. CDR1 is SGHTA and CDR2 is FQGTGA in the germline V gene. Trimming left V 1 base short and J 10 bases short, with 17 bases between. The CDR3 DNA is TGTGCCAGCAGCTTAATGAGTGGGGCGCAGGAGGAGCAGTTCTTC. It translates to CASSLMSGAQEEQFF.

The chain is built from TRBV19 and TRBJ2-1; tentative D call: TRBD2 (6 bases). V lost 1 base, J lost 3 bases, and 10 bases lay in between. CDR3 length: 15 residues. Germline assignment: CDR1 LNHDA and CDR2 SQIVND (reference sequence). CDR3 nucleotide sequence: TGTGCCAGTAGTATAGTAGCGGCCGACTACAATGAGCAGTTCTTC. It specifies CASSIVAADYNEQFF.

The chain is built from TRBV4-2 and TRBJ2-3, with 9 positions matching TRBD2. Germline CDR1 reads LGHNA; CDR2 reads YNFKEQ. There are 17 residues in the CDR3. V was clipped by 5 bases and J by 0 bases; unmatched bases: 9. The CDR3 loop reads CASSAAGGSLSTDTQYF. The CDR3 DNA sequence: TGTGCCAGCAGCGCGGCGGGGGGGTCGCTTAGCACAGATACGCAGTATTTT.

The chain carries TRBV2 and TRBJ2-7; TRBD2 matches 14 bases. The V and J ends lost 1 base and 6 bases, in that order; junction bases with no gene match: 8. Germline CDR1 and CDR2: SNHLY and FYNNEI. This CDR3 has 17 amino acids. CDR3 protein: CASSEVRGTSGSLEQYF. The CDR3 nucleotides read TGTGCCAGCAGTGAAGTGCGCGGGACTAGCGGGAGTCTCGAGCAGTACTTC.

The V call is TRBV11-2, the J call TRBJ1-2; the D is unclear. Deletions cut 3 bases from V and 6 bases from J, with 11 bases between. Germline values: CDR1 SGHAT, CDR2 FQNNGV. The CDR3 covers 13 residues. In nucleotides, the CDR3 is TGTGCCAGCAGCTTGACCGGAACTAATGGCTACACCTTC. It encodes CASSLTGTNGYTF.

In its sample, this clone was seen once. CDR3 in amino acids: CASSPGQGWAGELFF. The CDR3 DNA reads TGCGCCAGCAGCCCGGGACAGGGATGGGCCGGGGAGCTGTTTTTT. The V and J genes are TRBV5-1 and TRBJ2-2, with TRBD1 matching 9 bases. V shed 4 bases and J 6 bases; nucleotides not matched to a gene: 7. Germline CDR1 and CDR2: SGHRS and YFSETQ. The CDR3 is 15 amino acids.

This chain links TRBV7-2 with TRBJ1-3; TRBD1 is a possible D gene (5 bases). From germline, CDR1 is SGHTA and CDR2 FQGNSA. V lost 5 bases to trimming and J lost 3 bases, with 14 bases between them. The CDR3 covers 15 residues. The DNA of the CDR3 is TGTGCCAGCAGCCTCGGGGGTGCAGTTGGAAACACCATATATTTT. Protein sequence: CASSLGGAVGNTIYF.